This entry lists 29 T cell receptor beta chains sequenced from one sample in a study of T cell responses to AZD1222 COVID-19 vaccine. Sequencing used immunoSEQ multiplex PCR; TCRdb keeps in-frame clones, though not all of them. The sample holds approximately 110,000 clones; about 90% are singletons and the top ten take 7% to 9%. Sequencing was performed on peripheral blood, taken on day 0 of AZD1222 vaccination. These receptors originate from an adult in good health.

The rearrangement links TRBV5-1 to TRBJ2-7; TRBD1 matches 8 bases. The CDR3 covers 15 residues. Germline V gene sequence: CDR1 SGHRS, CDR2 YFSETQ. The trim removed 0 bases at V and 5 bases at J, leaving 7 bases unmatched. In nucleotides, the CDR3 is TGCGCCAGCAGCTTGGGTCAGGGGGCTTTGGACGAGCAGTACTTC. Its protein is CASSLGQGALDEQYF. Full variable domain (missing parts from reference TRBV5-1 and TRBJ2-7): KAGVTQTPRYLIKTRGQQVTLSCSPISGHRSVSWYQQTPGQGLQFLFEYFSETQRNKGNFPGRFSGRQFSNSRSEMNVSTLELGDSALYLCASSLGQGALDEQYFGPGTRLTVT.

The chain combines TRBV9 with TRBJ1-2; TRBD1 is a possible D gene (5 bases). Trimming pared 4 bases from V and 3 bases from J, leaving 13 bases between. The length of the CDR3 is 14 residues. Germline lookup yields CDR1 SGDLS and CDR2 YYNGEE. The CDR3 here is CASSSAGGDYGYTF. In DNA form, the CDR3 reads TGTGCCAGCAGCTCAGCGGGGGGGGACTATGGCTACACCTTC.

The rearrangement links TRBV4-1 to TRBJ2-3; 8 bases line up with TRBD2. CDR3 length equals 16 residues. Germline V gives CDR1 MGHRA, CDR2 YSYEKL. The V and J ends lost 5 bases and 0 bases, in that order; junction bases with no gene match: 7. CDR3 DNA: TGCGCCAGCAGCATTGGTAGCGGGGCTAGCACAGATACGCAGTATTTT. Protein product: CASSIGSGASTDTQYF.

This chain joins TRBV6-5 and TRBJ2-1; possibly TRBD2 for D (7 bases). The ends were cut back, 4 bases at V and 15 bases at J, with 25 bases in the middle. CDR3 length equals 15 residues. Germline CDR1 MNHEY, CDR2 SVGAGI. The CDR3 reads CASSSQGGGHGRTFF. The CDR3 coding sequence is TGTGCCAGCAGTTCCCAAGGGGGGGGCCACGGTAGAACGTTCTTC.

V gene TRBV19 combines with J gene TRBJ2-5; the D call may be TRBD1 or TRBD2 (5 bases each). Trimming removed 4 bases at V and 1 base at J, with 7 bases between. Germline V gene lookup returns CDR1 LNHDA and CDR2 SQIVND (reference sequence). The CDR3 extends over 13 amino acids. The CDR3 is CASSTGAQETQYF. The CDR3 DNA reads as TGTGCCAGTAGTACCGGGGCCCAAGAGACCCAGTACTTC.

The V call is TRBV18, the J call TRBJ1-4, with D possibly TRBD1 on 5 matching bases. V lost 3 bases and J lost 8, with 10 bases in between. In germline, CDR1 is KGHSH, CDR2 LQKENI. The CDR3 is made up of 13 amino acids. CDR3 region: CASSPQGGEKLFF. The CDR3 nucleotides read TGTGCCAGCTCACCCCAGGGTGGCGAAAAACTGTTTTTT.

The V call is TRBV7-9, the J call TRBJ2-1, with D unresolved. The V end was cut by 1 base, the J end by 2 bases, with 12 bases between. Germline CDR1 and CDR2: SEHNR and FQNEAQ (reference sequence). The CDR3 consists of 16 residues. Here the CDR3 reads CASSLEPNRAYNEQFF. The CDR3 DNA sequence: TGTGCCAGCAGCTTAGAACCAAACCGAGCCTACAATGAGCAGTTCTTC.

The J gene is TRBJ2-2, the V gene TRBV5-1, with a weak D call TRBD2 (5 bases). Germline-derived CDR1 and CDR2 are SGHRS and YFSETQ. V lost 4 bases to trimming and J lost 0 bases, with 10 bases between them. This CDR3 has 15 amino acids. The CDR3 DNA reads TGCGCCAGCAGCCCGAGCGGAACGAACACCGGGGAGCTGTTTTTT. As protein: CASSPSGTNTGELFF.

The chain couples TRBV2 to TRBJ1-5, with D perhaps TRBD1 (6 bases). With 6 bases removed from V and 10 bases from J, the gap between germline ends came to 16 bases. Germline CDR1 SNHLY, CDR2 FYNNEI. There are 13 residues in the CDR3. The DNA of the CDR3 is TGTGCCAGCAGACGACAGGCACAGGGACCCCAGCATTTT. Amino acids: CASRRQAQGPQHF.

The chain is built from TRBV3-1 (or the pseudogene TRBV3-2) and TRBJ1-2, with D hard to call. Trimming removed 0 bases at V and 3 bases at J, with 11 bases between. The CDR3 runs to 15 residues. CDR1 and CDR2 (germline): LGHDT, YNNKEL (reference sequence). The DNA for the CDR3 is TGTGCCAGCAGCCAAGATCCTCGCAGATACTATGGCTACACCTTC. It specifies CASSQDPRRYYGYTF.

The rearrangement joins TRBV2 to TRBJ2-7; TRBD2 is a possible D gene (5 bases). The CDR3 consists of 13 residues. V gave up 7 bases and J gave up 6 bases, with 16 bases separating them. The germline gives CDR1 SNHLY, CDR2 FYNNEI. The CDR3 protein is CASIGVLPAEQYF. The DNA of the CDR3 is TGTGCCAGCATCGGGGTCCTACCCGCCGAGCAGTACTTC. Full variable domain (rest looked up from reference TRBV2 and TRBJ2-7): EPEVTQTPSHQVTQMGQEVILRCVPISNHLYFYWYRQILGQKVEFLVSFYNNEISEKSEIFDDQFSVERPDGSNFTLKIRSTKLEDSAMYFCASIGVLPAEQYFGPGTRLTVT.

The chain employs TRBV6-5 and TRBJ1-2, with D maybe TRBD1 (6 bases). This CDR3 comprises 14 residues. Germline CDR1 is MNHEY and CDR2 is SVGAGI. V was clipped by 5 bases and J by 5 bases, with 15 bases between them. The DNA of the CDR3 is TGTGCCAGCAGTCAATCGACGGACAGTTATGGCTACACCTTC. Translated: CASSQSTDSYGYTF.

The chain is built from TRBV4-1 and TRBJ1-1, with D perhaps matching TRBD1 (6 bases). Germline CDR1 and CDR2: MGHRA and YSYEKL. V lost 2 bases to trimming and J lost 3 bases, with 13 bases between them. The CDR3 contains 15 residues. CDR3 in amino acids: CASSQISGADTEAFF. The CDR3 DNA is TGCGCCAGCAGCCAAATTTCAGGGGCGGACACTGAAGCTTTCTTT.

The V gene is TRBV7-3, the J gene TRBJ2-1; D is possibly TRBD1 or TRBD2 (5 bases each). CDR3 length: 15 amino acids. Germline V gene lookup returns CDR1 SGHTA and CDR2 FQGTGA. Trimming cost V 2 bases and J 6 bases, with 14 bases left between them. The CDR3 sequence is CASSLGGPGANEQFF. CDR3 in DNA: TGTGCCAGCAGCTTAGGGGGACCGGGCGCCAATGAGCAGTTCTTC. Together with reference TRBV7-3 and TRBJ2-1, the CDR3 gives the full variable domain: GAGVSQTPSNKVTEKGKYVELRCDPISGHTALYWYRQSLGQGPEFLIYFQGTGAADDSGLPNDRFFAVRPEGSVSTLKIQRTERGDSAVYLCASSLGGPGANEQFFGPGTRLTVL.

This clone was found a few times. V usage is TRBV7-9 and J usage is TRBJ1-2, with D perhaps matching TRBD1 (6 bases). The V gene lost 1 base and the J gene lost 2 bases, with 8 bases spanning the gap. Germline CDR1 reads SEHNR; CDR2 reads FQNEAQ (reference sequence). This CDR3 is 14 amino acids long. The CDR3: CASSLGDRNYGYTF. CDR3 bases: TGTGCCAGCAGCTTAGGCGACAGGAACTATGGCTACACCTTC. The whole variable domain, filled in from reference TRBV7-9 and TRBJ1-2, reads DTGVSQNPRHKITKRGQNVTFRCDPISEHNRLYWYRQTLGQGPEFLTYFQNEAQLEKSRLLSDRFSAERPKGSFSTLEIQRTEQGDSAMYLCASSLGDRNYGYTFGSGTRLTVV.

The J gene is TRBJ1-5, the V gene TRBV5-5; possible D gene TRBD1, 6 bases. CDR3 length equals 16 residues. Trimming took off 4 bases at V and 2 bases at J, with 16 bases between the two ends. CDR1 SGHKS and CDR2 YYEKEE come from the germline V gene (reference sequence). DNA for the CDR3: TGTGCCAGCAGCCCGACAGGCTATTTTGGCAATCAGCCCCAGCATTTT. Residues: CASSPTGYFGNQPQHF.

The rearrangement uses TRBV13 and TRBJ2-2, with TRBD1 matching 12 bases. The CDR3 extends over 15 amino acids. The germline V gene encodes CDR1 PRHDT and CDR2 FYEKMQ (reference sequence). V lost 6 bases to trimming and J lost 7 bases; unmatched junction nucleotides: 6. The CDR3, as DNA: TGTGCCAGCAGAGGGGACAGGGGGCAAGGCGGGGAGCTGTTTTTT. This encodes CASRGDRGQGGELFF.

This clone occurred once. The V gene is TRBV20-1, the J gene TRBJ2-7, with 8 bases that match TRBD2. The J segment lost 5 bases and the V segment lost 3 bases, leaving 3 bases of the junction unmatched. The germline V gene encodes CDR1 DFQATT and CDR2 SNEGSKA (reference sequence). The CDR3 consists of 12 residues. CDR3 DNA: TGCAGTGCTAGTATAGCGGGAAACGAGCAGTACTTC. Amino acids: CSASIAGNEQYF.

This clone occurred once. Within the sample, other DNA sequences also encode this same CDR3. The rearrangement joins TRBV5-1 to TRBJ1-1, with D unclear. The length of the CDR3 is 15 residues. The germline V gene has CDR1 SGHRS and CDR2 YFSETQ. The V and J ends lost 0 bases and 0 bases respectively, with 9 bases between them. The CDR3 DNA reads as TGCGCCAGCAGCTTGGGAGGGTCGGTGAACACTGAAGCTTTCTTT. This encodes CASSLGGSVNTEAFF.

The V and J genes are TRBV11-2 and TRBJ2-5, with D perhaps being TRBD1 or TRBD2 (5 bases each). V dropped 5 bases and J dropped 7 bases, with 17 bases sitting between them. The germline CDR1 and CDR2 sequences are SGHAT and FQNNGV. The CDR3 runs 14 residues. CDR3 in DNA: TGTGCCAGCAGCCTATGGGACCCGGTCGGGACCCAGTACTTC. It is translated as CASSLWDPVGTQYF.

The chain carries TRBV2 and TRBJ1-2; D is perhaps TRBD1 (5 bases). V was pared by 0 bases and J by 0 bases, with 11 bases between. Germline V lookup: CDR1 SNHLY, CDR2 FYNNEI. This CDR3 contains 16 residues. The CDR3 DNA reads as TGTGCCAGCAGTGAAGCCGGGGACTTGCCTAACTATGGCTACACCTTC. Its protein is CASSEAGDLPNYGYTF.

The CDR3 sequence is CASSQNPGGRGPEQYF. The CDR3 coding sequence is TGCGCCAGCAGCCAGAACCCCGGGGGCAGGGGCCCCGAGCAGTACTTC. V is TRBV4-1 and J is TRBJ2-7; D tentatively reads TRBD1 or TRBD2 (6 bases each). The germline gives CDR1 MGHRA, CDR2 YSYEKL. V lost 3 bases, J lost 6 bases, and 21 bases lay in between. The length of the CDR3 is 16 residues.

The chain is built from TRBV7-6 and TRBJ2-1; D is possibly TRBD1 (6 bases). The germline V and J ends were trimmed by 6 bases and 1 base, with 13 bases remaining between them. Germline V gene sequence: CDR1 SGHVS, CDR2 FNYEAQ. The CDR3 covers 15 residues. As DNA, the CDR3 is TGTGCCAGCAGGTCAGGGGTGGTTTCCTACAATGAGCAGTTCTTC. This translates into CASRSGVVSYNEQFF. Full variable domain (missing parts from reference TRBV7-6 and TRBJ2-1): GAGVSQSPRYKVTKRGQDVALRCDPISGHVSLYWYRQALGQGPEFLTYFNYEAQQDKSGLPNDRFSAERPEGSISTLTIQRTEQRDSAMYRCASRSGVVSYNEQFFGPGTRLTVL.

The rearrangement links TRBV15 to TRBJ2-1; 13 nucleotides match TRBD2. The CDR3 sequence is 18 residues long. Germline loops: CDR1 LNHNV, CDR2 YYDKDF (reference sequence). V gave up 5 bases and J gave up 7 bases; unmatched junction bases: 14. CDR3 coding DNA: TGTGCCACCAGCCCTCGGGTGCCGGGACTAGCGGGAAAGAATGAGCAGTTCTTC. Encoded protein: CATSPRVPGLAGKNEQFF.

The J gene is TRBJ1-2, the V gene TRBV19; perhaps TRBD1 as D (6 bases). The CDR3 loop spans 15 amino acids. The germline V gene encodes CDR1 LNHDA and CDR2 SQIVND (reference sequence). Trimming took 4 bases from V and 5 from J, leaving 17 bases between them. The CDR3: CASSNRDTLRYGYTF. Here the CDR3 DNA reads TGTGCCAGTAGTAACCGGGACACCCTTCGGTATGGCTACACCTTC.

The CDR3 nucleotides read TGTGCTAGTGGTCTCGGGGGGTATGGCTACACCTTC. Protein product: CASGLGGYGYTF. V and J are TRBV12-5 and TRBJ1-2; tentatively, D is TRBD1 (5 bases). This CDR3 has 12 residues. CDR1 is LGHNT and CDR2 is FRNRAP in the germline V gene. V lost 5 bases to trimming and J lost 5 bases, with 9 bases between them. Full variable domain (outside the CDR3, taken from reference TRBV12-5 and TRBJ1-2): DARVTQTPRHKVTEMGQEVTMRCQPILGHNTVFWYRQTMMQGLELLAYFRNRAPLDDSGMPKDRFSAEMPDATLATLKIQPSEPRDSAVYFCASGLGGYGYTFGSGTRLTVV.

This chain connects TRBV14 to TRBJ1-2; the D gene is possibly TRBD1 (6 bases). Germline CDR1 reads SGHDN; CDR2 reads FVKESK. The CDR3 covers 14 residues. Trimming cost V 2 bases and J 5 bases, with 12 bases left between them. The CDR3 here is CASSQTGSVYGYTF. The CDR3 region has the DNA TGTGCCAGCAGCCAAACAGGGAGCGTATATGGCTACACCTTC.

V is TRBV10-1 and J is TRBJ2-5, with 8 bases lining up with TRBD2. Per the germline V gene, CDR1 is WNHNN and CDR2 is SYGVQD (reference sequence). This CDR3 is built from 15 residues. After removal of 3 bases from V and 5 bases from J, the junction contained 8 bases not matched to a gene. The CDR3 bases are TGCGCCAGCAGTGAAAGAGCGGGAGCTCGGGAGACCCAGTACTTC. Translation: CASSERAGARETQYF.

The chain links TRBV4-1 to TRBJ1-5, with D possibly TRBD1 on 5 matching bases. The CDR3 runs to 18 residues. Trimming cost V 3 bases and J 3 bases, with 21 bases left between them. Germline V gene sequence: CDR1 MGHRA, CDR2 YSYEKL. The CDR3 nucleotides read TGCGCCAGCAGCCAGGGTTTCCCCAGGGCACGGGACAATCAGCCCCAGCATTTT. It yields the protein CASSQGFPRARDNQPQHF.